These 32 T cell receptor beta chains were sequenced from one sample in a study of blood T cell repertoires in COVID-19. Some clones are missing from TCRdb's copy, which holds only in-frame ones; the method was immunoSEQ multiplex PCR. The sample includes about 220,000 clones, roughly 85% of them seen just once. The sequencing sample was made of peripheral blood. The receptors here all came from an elderly woman with acute or convalescent COVID-19.

CDR3 coding DNA: TGTGCCAGCAGTTTATACACCACTGGCAGGGGTTTGAACACTGAAGCTTTCTTT. Translation: CASSLYTTGRGLNTEAFF. The V gene is TRBV28, the J gene TRBJ1-1, with D possibly matching TRBD1 (6 bases). CDR3 size: 18 residues. CDR1 is MDHEN, CDR2 SYDVKM, per germline. V lost 1 base and J 0 bases, leaving 18 bases between the germline ends.

This clone was counted a single time. J is TRBJ1-6 and V is TRBV3-1 (or the pseudogene TRBV3-2); maybe TRBD1 (6 bases). Germline loops: CDR1 LGHDT, CDR2 YNNKEL (reference sequence). The CDR3 spans 13 residues. V lost 8 bases and J lost 8, with 13 bases in between. The CDR3 is CASSKKGDSPLHF. The CDR3 coding sequence is TGTGCCAGCTCCAAAAAGGGGGATTCACCCCTCCACTTT.

The chain is built from TRBV11-3 and TRBJ2-2; 9 bases map to TRBD2. The CDR3 covers 16 residues. Germline loops: CDR1 SGHNT, CDR2 YENEEA. The V gene end was trimmed by 1 base and the J gene end by 1 base; junction bases not matched to a gene: 1. The CDR3 sequence: CASSLGGGENTGELFF. The CDR3 DNA is TGTGCCAGCAGCTTAGGCGGGGGGGAGAACACCGGGGAGCTGTTTTTT.

This clone was detected once. The CDR3 region is CASSLVGHGNSPLHF. The CDR3, as DNA: TGTGCCAGCAGCTTAGTGGGACATGGGAATTCACCCCTCCACTTT. This chain joins TRBV7-6 and TRBJ1-6, with D perhaps matching TRBD1 (6 bases). The CDR3 consists of 15 residues. The V gene's germline CDR1 is SGHVS and CDR2 FNYEAQ. V lost 1 base and J lost 7, with 11 bases in between.

The chain has TRBV15 and TRBJ2-1, with 9 positions matching TRBD1. The CDR3 is made up of 15 amino acids. Trimming removed 1 base from V and 8 bases from J; junction bases left unmatched: 6. Per germline, CDR1 LNHNV and CDR2 YYDKDF (reference sequence). The CDR3 DNA is TGTGCCACCAGCAGAGGGGGACAGGGAGCCCATGAGCAGTTCTTC. The encoded protein is CATSRGGQGAHEQFF.

This clone showed up just a few times. V usage is TRBV5-1 and J usage is TRBJ1-1; D is unclear. Trimming pared 1 base from V and 1 base from J, leaving 8 bases between. Germline V lookup: CDR1 SGHRS, CDR2 YFSETQ. The length of the CDR3 is 14 residues. The CDR3: CASSLTQRNTEAFF. As DNA, the CDR3 is TGCGCCAGCAGCTTGACCCAGCGGAACACTGAAGCTTTCTTT.

The genes are TRBV2 and TRBJ1-1; a possible D gene is TRBD1 (5 bases). Deletions cut 4 bases from V and 2 bases from J, with 11 bases between. Germline V CDR1 and CDR2: SNHLY, FYNNEI. This CDR3 is 14 amino acids long. In DNA form, the CDR3 reads TGTGCCAGCAGTGTGGGGGGGGTTAACACTGAAGCTTTCTTT. Translating gives CASSVGGVNTEAFF.

Comments on this clone: Different DNA sequences within this sample yield the same CDR3. The chain joins TRBV6-5 to TRBJ2-7; the D gene is possibly TRBD1 (6 bases). The CDR3 contains 14 residues. CDR1 MNHEY and CDR2 SVGAGI come from the germline V gene. The V end lost 4 bases, the J end lost 0 bases, and 10 bases lay between the germline ends. The CDR3 loop reads CASSFKTGSYEQYF. The DNA for the CDR3 is TGTGCCAGCAGTTTTAAGACAGGCTCCTACGAGCAGTACTTC.

The chain employs TRBV6-2 or TRBV6-3 and TRBJ2-5, with 13 bases fitting TRBD2. V lost 6 bases to trimming and J lost 3 bases; unmatched junction nucleotides: 4. The germline gives CDR1 MNHEY, CDR2 SVGEGT. This CDR3 is built from 15 residues. The DNA for the CDR3 is TGTGCCAGCAGCCCGGGACTAGCGGGGAAAGAGACCCAGTACTTC. Translating it yields CASSPGLAGKETQYF.

The chain carries TRBV7-7 and TRBJ2-2; the match to TRBD1 covers 9 bases. The trim removed 1 base at V and 7 bases at J, leaving 10 bases unmatched. The CDR3 length is 17 residues. Germline V gene data show CDR1 as SSHAT and CDR2 as FNYEAQ (reference sequence). CDR3 nucleotide sequence: TGTGCCAGCAGCTTAGGACCACCGGGACAGGGAGGCGGGGAGCTGTTTTTT. Its protein is CASSLGPPGQGGGELFF.

The chain is built from TRBV29-1 and TRBJ1-2, with D uncertain. This CDR3 spans 10 amino acids. CDR1 and CDR2 (germline): SQVTM, ANQGSEA. V was trimmed by 2 bases and J by 7 bases, leaving 5 bases between them. This CDR3 reads CSVETSGYTF. The CDR3 bases are TGCAGCGTTGAAACGAGTGGCTACACCTTC.

J is TRBJ1-4 and V is TRBV5-6, with D perhaps matching TRBD1 (6 bases). Germline V gives CDR1 SGHDT, CDR2 YYEEEE. V gave up 4 bases and J gave up 1 base, with 8 bases separating them. The CDR3 consists of 14 residues. CDR3 bases: TGTGCCAGCAGCACAGGGTTAACTAATGAAAAACTGTTTTTT. Encoded protein: CASSTGLTNEKLFF.

The chain is built from TRBV2 and TRBJ1-1; possible D gene TRBD1, 6 bases. CDR3 size: 14 residues. V was pared by 2 bases and J by 6 bases, with 13 bases between. Germline CDR1 reads SNHLY; CDR2 reads FYNNEI. CDR3 DNA sequence: TGTGCCAGCAGTGAACTGGGGGCGAGGTCTGAAGCTTTCTTT. It specifies CASSELGARSEAFF.

In its sample, this clone was seen once. The chain employs TRBV30 and TRBJ1-1; 9 nucleotides line up with TRBD1. V lost 2 bases to trimming and J lost 8 bases; unmatched junction nucleotides: 6. The CDR3 totals 13 residues. Germline V lookup: CDR1 GTSNPN, CDR2 SVGIG (reference sequence). CDR3 nucleotide sequence: TGTGCCTGGAGTCCACAGGGGGCCTCGGAAGCTTTCTTT. Translation: CAWSPQGASEAFF. Supplemented by reference TRBV30 and TRBJ1-1, the full variable domain reads SQTIHQWPATLVQPVGSPLSLECTVEGTSNPNLYWYRQAAGRGLQLLFYSVGIGQISSEVPQNLSASRPQDRQFILSSKKLLLSDSGFYLCAWSPQGASEAFFGQGTRLTVV.

The chain has TRBV5-5 and TRBJ1-1, with TRBD1 matching over 8 bases. The junction had 2 bases not matched to a gene; V was cut back by 1 base and J by 0 bases. Looked up from germline, CDR1 is SGHKS and CDR2 is YYEKEE (reference sequence). The CDR3 length is 15 residues. The DNA for the CDR3 is TGTGCCAGCAGCTTGACAGGGGGTATGAACACTGAAGCTTTCTTT. Amino acid sequence: CASSLTGGMNTEAFF.

In DNA form, the CDR3 reads TGTGCCAGCAGCCGAGCCTCGAACACCGGGGAGCTGTTTTTT. Translation: CASSRASNTGELFF. The chain links TRBV27 to TRBJ2-2; D unresolved. V lost 6 bases and J 0 bases, leaving 8 bases between the germline ends. Germline V gene lookup returns CDR1 MNHEY and CDR2 SMNVEV (reference sequence). This CDR3 has 14 amino acids.

The rearrangement uses TRBV5-4 and TRBJ2-2; D not certain. Per the germline V gene, CDR1 is SGHNT and CDR2 is YYREEE (reference sequence). CDR3 length equals 17 residues. V lost 0 bases and J lost 4, with 16 bases in between. The CDR3 nucleotides are TGTGCCAGCAGCTTGGATCCTATCAGGTTGAGCACCGGGGAGCTGTTTTTT. This codes for CASSLDPIRLSTGELFF.

There are a few counts of this clone. V gene TRBV28 combines with J gene TRBJ1-5, with D tentatively TRBD1 (6 bases). V gave up 3 bases and J gave up 2 bases, with 14 bases separating them. This CDR3 has 16 amino acids. Germline values: CDR1 MDHEN, CDR2 SYDVKM. CDR3 residues: CASSFTGQTRNQPQHF. The CDR3 nucleotides read TGTGCCAGCAGTTTTACCGGACAGACCCGCAATCAGCCCCAGCATTTT.

V usage is TRBV5-5 and J usage is TRBJ2-7, with D maybe TRBD2 (6 bases). This CDR3 is 14 amino acids long. Germline CDR1 and CDR2: SGHKS and YYEKEE (reference sequence). V was trimmed by 2 bases and J by 6 bases, leaving 15 bases between them. The CDR3 sequence: CASSFGGAGIEQYF. As DNA, the CDR3 is TGTGCCAGCAGCTTCGGAGGGGCCGGAATCGAGCAGTACTTC. The variable domain in full, completed from reference TRBV5-5 and TRBJ2-7, reads DAGVTQSPTHLIKTRGQQVTLRCSPISGHKSVSWYQQVLGQGPQFIFQYYEKEERGRGNFPDRFSARQFPNYSSELNVNALLLGDSALYLCASSFGGAGIEQYFGPGTRLTVT.

The rearrangement joins TRBV7-9 to TRBJ1-1; 7 positions agree with TRBD1. Trimming took 3 bases from V and 4 from J; bases not matched to a gene: 5. The CDR3 runs to 14 residues. The V gene's germline CDR1 is SEHNR and CDR2 FQNEAQ (reference sequence). The chain's CDR3 is CASSFTGEITEAFF. As DNA, the CDR3 is TGTGCCAGCAGCTTCACAGGGGAAATCACTGAAGCTTTCTTT.

This chain uses TRBV4-3 with TRBJ1-2; possible D gene TRBD1, 6 bases. CDR3 length equals 15 residues. The V end was cut by 0 bases, the J end by 8 bases, with 16 bases between. Germline values: CDR1 LGHNA, CDR2 YSLEER. In DNA form, the CDR3 reads TGCGCCAGCAGCCAAGAGAAGGGGGACGCTTTCGGCTACACCTTC. Residues: CASSQEKGDAFGYTF.

This chain uses TRBV28 with TRBJ1-3, with D tentatively TRBD1 (5 bases). The CDR3 runs to 14 residues. Germline lookup yields CDR1 MDHEN and CDR2 SYDVKM. V gave up 6 bases and J gave up 3 bases, with 12 bases separating them. CDR3 bases: TGTGCCAGCAGCTCCCTGGGGCTTGGAAACACCATATATTTT. Translation: CASSSLGLGNTIYF.

Details on this clone: The identical CDR3 is also encoded by other nucleotide sequences in the sample. CDR3 nucleotides: TGTGCCAGCTCACCGGACAGGAACTATGGCTACACCTTC. Translation: CASSPDRNYGYTF. V usage is TRBV18 and J usage is TRBJ1-2; 7 bases are a match to TRBD1. With V trimmed by 3 bases and J by 2 bases, 0 bases remained unmatched. The CDR3 spans 13 residues. Germline V gene data show CDR1 as KGHSH and CDR2 as LQKENI.

The genes are TRBV3-1 (or the pseudogene TRBV3-2) and TRBJ2-7, with 8 bases lining up with TRBD2. CDR1 is LGHDT, CDR2 YNNKEL, per germline (reference sequence). CDR3 size: 15 residues. V was clipped by 7 bases and J by 2 bases; unmatched bases: 10. For the CDR3, the DNA is TGTGCCAGCACCTTATCTTCGGGGGGGGCCTACGAGCAGTACTTC. This codes for CASTLSSGGAYEQYF.

The V and J genes are TRBV7-9 and TRBJ1-1; a possible D gene is TRBD1 (6 bases). This CDR3 spans 17 amino acids. V dropped 4 bases and J dropped 0 bases, with 18 bases sitting between them. Germline V lookup: CDR1 SEHNR, CDR2 FQNEAQ (reference sequence). The CDR3 DNA reads as TGTGCCAGCAGCTCCCTCGGACAGAAGAATATGAACACTGAAGCTTTCTTT. Encoded protein: CASSSLGQKNMNTEAFF.

CDR3 loop: CASSLADRELVGYTF. The CDR3 coding sequence is TGCGCCAGCAGCTTGGCGGACAGGGAGTTGGTTGGCTACACCTTC. The chain joins TRBV5-1 to TRBJ1-2, with 8 bases identical to TRBD1. The V and J ends lost 0 bases and 7 bases, in that order; junction bases with no gene match: 8. Germline CDR1 reads SGHRS; CDR2 reads YFSETQ. The CDR3 runs 15 residues.

This rearrangement joins TRBV7-9 to TRBJ1-4; TRBD1 is a possible D gene (5 bases). The CDR3 is 14 residues long. Per the germline V gene, CDR1 is SEHNR and CDR2 is FQNEAQ (reference sequence). Trimming took 1 base from V and 8 from J, leaving 11 bases between them. CDR3 nucleotide sequence: TGTGCCAGCAGCTTAGAGGGACTTGGCGAAAAACTGTTTTTT. Residues: CASSLEGLGEKLFF.

There are a few counts of this clone. The sample holds other DNA sequences that translate to the same CDR3. The chain recombines TRBV28 with TRBJ1-1; D not certain. The V end was cut by 5 bases, the J end by 5 bases, with 9 bases between. This CDR3 has 12 amino acids. Germline loops: CDR1 MDHEN, CDR2 SYDVKM. In nucleotides, the CDR3 is TGTGCCAGCAGTCGGACGGGGACTGAAGCTTTCTTT. Translated, it gives CASSRTGTEAFF.

This clone was picked up a small number of times. The V and J genes are TRBV27 and TRBJ1-2; 7 positions match TRBD1. Per the germline V gene, CDR1 is MNHEY and CDR2 is SMNVEV (reference sequence). V dropped 5 bases and J dropped 8; count of bases not matched to a gene: 11. The CDR3 sequence is 14 residues long. CDR3 region: CASSLSTGVEGYTF. The CDR3 DNA is TGTGCCAGCAGTCTTAGTACAGGGGTGGAAGGCTACACCTTC.

The chain carries TRBV24-1 and TRBJ2-3, with 7 bases identical to TRBD2. V lost 7 bases to trimming and J lost 4 bases; unmatched junction nucleotides: 13. The CDR3 length is 16 residues. From germline, CDR1 is KGHDR and CDR2 SFDVKD. The CDR3 spells CATSDGGGNIADTQYF. DNA for the CDR3: TGTGCCACCAGCGATGGGGGGGGTAATATCGCAGATACGCAGTATTTT.

The chain couples TRBV6-6 to TRBJ2-3; D is uncertain. Germline CDR1 MNHNY, CDR2 SVGAGI (reference sequence). This CDR3 is 13 amino acids long. Deletions cut 7 bases from V and 2 bases from J, with 10 bases between. The CDR3 spells CASTDTYTDTQYF. CDR3 coding DNA: TGTGCCAGCACCGACACCTACACAGATACGCAGTATTTT.

The V call is TRBV28, the J call TRBJ2-5; 11 bases are a match to TRBD2. Germline lookup yields CDR1 MDHEN and CDR2 SYDVKM. Unmatched junction bases numbered 7, after V lost 2 bases and J lost 5 bases. The CDR3 length is 16 residues. CDR3 DNA: TGTGCCAGCAGTTTAAGAGGCGGACTAGCGGGCGAGACCCAGTACTTC. It is translated as CASSLRGGLAGETQYF. Using reference TRBV28 and TRBJ2-5 for the parts outside the CDR3, the full variable domain is DVKVTQSSRYLVKRTGEKVFLECVQDMDHENMFWYRQDPGLGLRLIYFSYDVKMKEKGDIPEGYSVSREKKERFSLILESASTNQTSMYLCASSLRGGLAGETQYFGPGTRLLVL.